The clone carrying this TCR beta chain was seen many times. A second PCR of roughly 7 to 11 cycles used a sample-barcoded 5' primer and a J-beta primer mix. Each CDR3 protein gets one entry after TCRdb re-called the 5' RACE reads with MiXCR. The sample has some 890,000 distinct CDR3 sequences, just under 30% seen once. The source of the sample is a study of blood T cells in healthy people across ages. In germline, CDR1 is MDHEN, CDR2 SYDVKM. The CDR3 extends over 12 amino acids. The V segment lost 10 bases and the J segment 3 bases; nucleotides outside the gene matches: 6. These records were also assigned to another study, of T cells of mothers and their children.

The TCR sequence derives from a woman in her 40s in good health. The J gene is TRBJ2-7, the V gene TRBV28, with 7 nucleotides matching TRBD1. The sample was blood. The CDR3 is CATLRQGYEQYF. The DNA for the CDR3 is TGTGCCACCCTCCGACAGGGCTACGAGCAGTACTTC.